This TCR beta chain was sequenced during a study of molecular identifiers for immune sequencing clone quantification. The wider study: In replicates, RNA from roughly 21,000 or 96,000 naive CD8 cells was divided five ways and four parts were sequenced. General study findings and limits: Spike-in Jurkat TCR RNA from a single cell reportedly registered among 900,000 to 1,000,000 naive cells. Clones of above 20 RNA copies carried over 99% of effector molecules; in naive cells they carried under 1%.

There are many counts of this clonotype. Antigen unknown. With listed TCR primers and previously described methods, bulk TCR libraries were prepared. Via MiXCR, TCRdb re-called the PCR reads, giving one row per CDR3 protein. Of fewer than 350,000 distinct CDR3 sequences listed, around 21% are singletons. Germline V lookup: CDR1 SEHNR, CDR2 FQNEAQ (reference sequence). The ends were cut back, 7 bases at V and 2 bases at J, with 18 bases in the middle. CDR3 length: 15 residues. Sequenced: naive CD8+ T cells from blood, with Jurkat cell RNA spiked in. As to subset: FACS-sorted CD8+CD4-CCR7+CD45RA+ naive T cells. This chain joins TRBV7-9 and TRBJ2-7, with D possibly matching TRBD2 (6 bases). This sequence was found in a human donor in good health. Some libraries in this study had Jurkat cell RNA spiked in. The CDR3 DNA is TGTGCCAGCATCGGCCCCGGGACTCCCACCTACGAGCAGTACTTC. Encoded protein: CASIGPGTPTYEQYF.